This TCR beta chain was sequenced for a study of CD8+ T cells in alopecia areata. Germline CDR1 reads GTSNPN; CDR2 reads SVGIG (reference sequence). The CDR3 length is 11 residues. Extracted RNA was reverse transcribed, and the resulting cDNA served as sequencing template. Some clones are missing from TCRdb's copy, which holds only in-frame ones; the method was immunoSEQ multiplex PCR. This table holds roughly 130,000 clones, 45% to 65% found once. The chain couples TRBV30 to TRBJ2-5; D unclear. The DNA matches TRBJ2-7 better at its end, which makes the J call doubtful. This material consisted of CD4+ T cells sorted from blood, taken at week 0. This clonotype was sampled from a human donor with alopecia areata. CDR3 in DNA: TGTGCCTGGACCCGTGGGTACGAGCAGTACTTC. It translates to CAWTRGYEQYF.